This T cell receptor beta chain was found in a study of OX40 agonist ivuxolimab in advanced cancers. On the study more broadly: There were three patients with partial responses, one having hepatocellular carcinoma and two cutaneous melanoma.

Whole-study findings and limits: At 0.1 to 3.0 mg/kg and by week 6, clonal expansion occurred in CD4+ and CD8+ blood T cells.

Note on this clone: Antigen specificity is unknown.

TCRdb's copy holds only in-frame clones and misses some; the assay was immunoSEQ multiplex PCR. This sample has some 65,000 clones, with approximately 89% found just once. V lost 6 bases, J lost 4 bases, and 12 bases lay in between. The CDR3 is 13 amino acids. Germline CDR1 reads MNHEY; CDR2 reads SMNVEV (reference sequence). This material consisted of CD4+ or CD8+ T cells sorted from blood, taken in a trial of the OX40 agonist ivuxolimab. J is TRBJ1-2 and V is TRBV27; TRBD1 is a possible D gene (6 bases). This receptor was identified in an adult with an advanced solid tumor such as melanoma, head and neck, liver or kidney cancer. The CDR3 loop is CASSTSGAYGYTF. The CDR3 DNA is TGTGCCAGCAGCACCTCGGGGGCCTATGGCTACACCTTC.